Following are 28 T cell receptor beta chains from one sample sequenced in a study of vaccination and CD4 T cells after COVID-19. Indicated time point: late sampling 161 to 241 days after vaccination in a few convalescent patients. The treatment is: roughly 10-day PBMC culture with coronavirus spike peptide pools or control peptides (ViraFEST assay). The Oncomine TCR Beta short-read assay was what sequenced the DNA obtained from cultured CD4+ T cells. TCRdb passed the PCR reads through MiXCR, listing each CDR3 protein once. The table has under 30,000 distinct CDR3 sequences, roughly 38% seen once. Their antigens are not known. Sequencing used CD4+ T cells from blood, cultured in vitro, obtained about 7 months after SARS-CoV-2 vaccination. These receptors were collected from a human donor who had recovered from COVID-19.

This clonotype appeared a few times. The chain uses TRBV27 and TRBJ2-7; 9 nucleotides line up with TRBD1. The V and J ends lost 6 bases and 0 bases, in that order; junction bases with no gene match: 3. The germline CDR1 and CDR2 sequences are MNHEY and SMNVEV (reference sequence). The CDR3 has 14 amino acids. In DNA, the CDR3 is TGTGCCAGCAGGGGACAGGGAAGCTCCTACGAGCAGTACTTC. This translates into CASRGQGSSYEQYF.

V and J are TRBV15 and TRBJ2-2; 9 bases fit TRBD1. V lost 3 bases, J lost 4 bases, and 6 bases stayed unmatched. The germline CDR1 and CDR2 sequences are LNHNV and YYDKDF (reference sequence). The CDR3 loop spans 16 amino acids. This chain's CDR3 is CATSSHGQGSTGELFF. The CDR3 DNA follows: TGTGCCACCAGCAGTCACGGACAGGGGAGCACCGGGGAGCTGTTTTTT.

V usage is TRBV19 and J usage is TRBJ2-7, with TRBD1 matching 7 bases. Germline lookup yields CDR1 LNHDA and CDR2 SQIVND (reference sequence). Losses at the gene ends were 5 bases for V and 2 bases for J; bases not matched to a gene: 6. The CDR3 is 14 residues long. CDR3 sequence reads: CASSLTGTAYEQYF. DNA for the CDR3: TGTGCCAGTAGTTTGACCGGGACAGCCTACGAGCAGTACTTC.

This chain connects TRBV19 to TRBJ2-2, with no clear D. Looked up from germline, CDR1 is LNHDA and CDR2 is SQIVND (reference sequence). The CDR3 is made up of 13 amino acids. Trimming took off 4 bases at V and 7 bases at J, with 10 bases between the two ends. The CDR3 DNA reads TGTGCCAGTAGTACAAGTGGGTACGGGGAGCTGTTTTTT. Its translation is CASSTSGYGELFF.

The rearrangement joins TRBV24-1 to TRBJ2-5, with 8 bases aligning to TRBD1. V shed 2 bases, J shed 5 bases, and the junction held 6 bases outside the gene matches. Germline V gives CDR1 KGHDR, CDR2 SFDVKD. The CDR3 consists of 15 residues. For the CDR3, the DNA is TGTGCCACCAGTGATTCCAGACAGGGGCTGGAGACCCAGTACTTC. Translating gives CATSDSRQGLETQYF.

This clonotype is labeled medium-sized (0.01 to 0.1%). The chain couples TRBV19 to TRBJ1-2; D gene ambiguous. Germline V CDR1 and CDR2: LNHDA, SQIVND (reference sequence). This CDR3 spans 12 amino acids. V shed 5 bases and J shed 7 bases, with 11 bases lying between them. The CDR3 bases are TGTGCCAGTAGTCGCTCCATAAGTGGCTACACCTTC. Translation gives CASSRSISGYTF.

Concerning this clonotype itself: One end of the junction does not line up with germline, which may come from a read error. The CDR3 DNA reads TGTGCCGGCAGTTCGGGGACAGGGGACACCGGGGAGCTGTTTTTT. Amino acid sequence: CAGSSGTGDTGELFF. The chain joins TRBV28 to TRBJ2-2; 10 bases are a match to TRBD1. Germline CDR1 MDHEN, CDR2 SYDVKM. This CDR3 is 15 amino acids long.

This clonotype was recorded a few times. The chain couples TRBV10-3 to TRBJ1-1; D may be TRBD1 (5 bases). The CDR3 consists of 14 residues. The germline CDR1 and CDR2 sequences are ENHRY and SYGVKD. Trimming took off 11 bases at V and 1 base at J, with 17 bases between the two ends. The CDR3 loop reads CASTTGEGNTEAFF. The DNA for the CDR3 is TGTGCCTCGACGACGGGGGAGGGGAACACTGAAGCTTTCTTT.

The chain carries TRBV27 and TRBJ1-5; D perhaps matches TRBD1 (6 bases). Germline V gene lookup returns CDR1 MNHEY and CDR2 SMNVEV (reference sequence). The CDR3 runs 15 residues. The V and J ends lost 1 base and 3 bases respectively, with 10 bases between them. CDR3 loop: CASSLFSGANQPQHF. CDR3 DNA sequence: TGTGCCAGCAGTTTATTCTCAGGGGCCAATCAGCCCCAGCATTTT.

This clonotype has just a few counts. The CDR3 nucleotides are TGTGCCAGCAGTTGGACAGGGTTGGATGGCTACACCTTC. Translated, it gives CASSWTGLDGYTF. This chain joins TRBV6-2 or TRBV6-3 and TRBJ1-2; the match to TRBD1 covers 8 bases. Germline V gives CDR1 MNHEY, CDR2 SVGEGT. The V and J ends lost 4 bases and 6 bases, in that order; junction bases with no gene match: 4. This CDR3 spans 13 amino acids.

This clonotype was detected only a few times. V is TRBV4-1 and J is TRBJ2-1, with no clear D. Germline V gives CDR1 MGHRA, CDR2 YSYEKL. This CDR3 is 13 amino acids long. Trimming removed 4 bases from V and 7 bases from J, with 11 bases in between. The CDR3 reads CASSPLSANEQFF. CDR3 bases: TGCGCCAGCAGCCCTCTCTCGGCGAATGAGCAGTTCTTC.

This clonotype was counted between two and nine times. The chain employs TRBV7-2 and TRBJ2-7; D possibly corresponds to TRBD1 (6 bases). Trimming shortened V by 2 bases and J by 3 bases, and 14 bases separated the two germline ends. CDR3 length: 15 residues. The germline V gene encodes CDR1 SGHTA and CDR2 FQGNSA. The CDR3 DNA reads as TGTGCCAGCAGCTTATCTAAGGGGGTGGGCTACGAGCAGTACTTC. Its protein is CASSLSKGVGYEQYF.

This clonotype was found once. The chain recombines TRBV30 with TRBJ1-2; a weak D match, TRBD1 (6 bases). With 3 bases removed from V and 4 bases from J, the gap between germline ends came to 12 bases. CDR1 GTSNPN and CDR2 SVGIG come from the germline V gene (reference sequence). This CDR3 spans 13 amino acids. CDR3 nucleotides: TGTGCCTGGAGGGAACAGGGATTCTATGGCTACACCTTC. Protein sequence: CAWREQGFYGYTF.

The sample holds one count of this clonotype. The chain has TRBV20-1 and TRBJ2-4, with D tentatively TRBD2 (6 bases). Germline assignment: CDR1 DFQATT and CDR2 SNEGSKA (reference sequence). V lost 1 base, J lost 4 bases, and 11 bases lay in between. CDR3 length: 14 amino acids. The CDR3 spells CSARGRSGKNIQYF. The CDR3 nucleotides are TGCAGTGCTAGAGGTCGGAGCGGGAAAAACATTCAGTACTTC.

J is TRBJ2-3 and V is TRBV7-2; TRBD2 aligns across 9 bases. V was clipped by 0 bases and J by 3 bases; unmatched bases: 4. This CDR3 comprises 16 residues. Germline CDR1 SGHTA, CDR2 FQGNSA. The CDR3 DNA sequence: TGTGCCAGCAGCTTAGCGCCTAGCGGGGCTACAGATACGCAGTATTTT. It yields the protein CASSLAPSGATDTQYF.

The gene calls are TRBV10-3 and TRBJ1-1; D unresolved. The CDR3 runs 14 residues. Between the trimmed V and J ends, which lost 0 bases and 11 bases, there was a span of 16 bases. Germline V gene sequence: CDR1 ENHRY, CDR2 SYGVKD. The CDR3 DNA follows: TGTGCCATCAGTGAGTCGAGTACGGTGAGTGAGGCTTTCTTT. As protein: CAISESSTVSEAFF.

This clonotype is categorized as medium-sized. J is TRBJ2-7 and V is TRBV7-8; no definite D call. Germline-derived CDR1 and CDR2 are SGHVS and FQNEAQ. The CDR3 loop spans 14 amino acids. Trimming removed 2 bases from V and 4 bases from J, with 12 bases in between. The CDR3 bases are TGTGCCAGCAGCTTATATGCCCAATCGTACGAGCAGTACTTC. Translated: CASSLYAQSYEQYF.

V is TRBV7-2 and J is TRBJ1-5; D is unclear. The V gene's germline CDR1 is SGHTA and CDR2 FQGNSA. V was cut by 2 bases and J by 2 bases, with 4 bases left in between. The CDR3 totals 13 residues. The CDR3, as DNA: TGTGCCAGCAGCTTACAACGCAATCAGCCCCAGCATTTT. Amino acid sequence: CASSLQRNQPQHF.

The V gene is TRBV7-9, the J gene TRBJ2-3, with 8 positions matching TRBD1. CDR1 and CDR2 from the germline V gene are SEHNR and FQNEAQ (reference sequence). Trimming took 2 bases from V and 0 from J; bases not matched to a gene: 1. The CDR3 loop spans 15 amino acids. CDR3 coding DNA: TGTGCCAGCAGCTTACAGGGGGCTAGCACAGATACGCAGTATTTT. It codes for CASSLQGASTDTQYF.

The gene calls are TRBV7-8 and TRBJ2-5, with 7 positions matching TRBD1. With 5 bases clipped from V and 2 bases from J, the junction kept 5 bases outside the gene matches. This CDR3 has 14 amino acids. The germline V gene has CDR1 SGHVS and CDR2 FQNEAQ. The CDR3, as DNA: TGTGCCAGCAGCCTTCTGGACAGGCAAGAGACCCAGTACTTC. It translates to CASSLLDRQETQYF.

The genes are TRBV5-1 and TRBJ1-6; D is possibly TRBD1 (6 bases). V lost 4 bases and J lost 9, with 17 bases in between. Germline CDR1 SGHRS, CDR2 YFSETQ. This CDR3 is built from 15 residues. The CDR3, as DNA: TGCGCCAGCAGCAGAACCCTCACAGGGACTTCACCCCTCCACTTT. Protein product: CASSRTLTGTSPLHF.

As to this clonotype: A read error may explain this, as a much larger clone is one base away. The chain carries TRBV7-9 and TRBJ1-1, with D unresolved. The germline V gene has CDR1 SEHNR and CDR2 FQNEAQ (reference sequence). The CDR3 has 13 residues. The V end was cut by 5 bases, the J end by 0 bases, with 7 bases between. CDR3 nucleotides: TGTGCCAGCAGCCTAGGCATGAACACTGAAGCTTTCTTT. This sequence encodes CASSLGMNTEAFF.

The chain joins TRBV28 to TRBJ2-7; D gene ambiguous. The length of the CDR3 is 15 residues. Germline loops: CDR1 MDHEN, CDR2 SYDVKM. V lost 4 bases and J 4 bases, leaving 17 bases between the germline ends. Written as DNA, the CDR3 is TGTGCCAGCAGTTCCGTTAGAACCCGCGGATACGAGCAGTACTTC. Its translation is CASSSVRTRGYEQYF.

V and J are TRBV6-2 or TRBV6-3 and TRBJ1-1; 8 bases align to TRBD1. The V gene end was trimmed by 2 bases and the J gene end by 6 bases; junction bases not matched to a gene: 11. This CDR3 contains 16 residues. Germline-derived CDR1 and CDR2 are MNHEY and SVGEGT. The CDR3 loop reads CASSYTTGGSSPEAFF. CDR3 nucleotide sequence: TGTGCCAGCAGTTACACCACAGGGGGTAGTAGCCCTGAAGCTTTCTTT.

As concerns this clonotype: A much larger clone lies one base from this, so it may be a read error. The V call is TRBV28, the J call TRBJ1-1; 7 nucleotides line up with TRBD1. Trimming took 5 bases from V and 4 from J; bases not matched to a gene: 1. Germline V gene lookup returns CDR1 MDHEN and CDR2 SYDVKM. The CDR3 totals 12 residues. For the CDR3, the DNA is TGTGCCAGCAGTCCAGGGGGCACTGAAGCTTTCTTT. Its protein is CASSPGGTEAFF.

J is TRBJ2-7 and V is TRBV20-1, with 7 bases fitting TRBD2. Germline CDR1 reads DFQATT; CDR2 reads SNEGSKA (reference sequence). The CDR3 runs to 13 residues. The ends lost 2 bases at V and 0 bases at J; junction bases unmatched: 1. The CDR3 DNA reads as TGCAGTGCTAGACGCGGGGGCTCCTACGAGCAGTACTTC. This sequence encodes CSARRGGSYEQYF.

The chain links TRBV21-1 to TRBJ1-5; TRBD1 was called by the table and not checked on the DNA. TRBV21-1 is deemed a pseudogene. The CDR3 loop spans 18 amino acids. CDR3 sequence (DNA): TGTGCCAGCAGCAACCTTGAATCCGGGGATGGGAACAATCAGCCCCAGCATTTT. This translates into CASSNLESGDGNNQPQHF.

The chain employs TRBV5-4 and TRBJ1-1; D is unresolved. The CDR3 runs 14 residues. Germline V gene sequence: CDR1 SGHNT, CDR2 YYREEE (reference sequence). V was trimmed by 0 bases and J by 4 bases, leaving 10 bases between them. Written as DNA, the CDR3 is TGTGCCAGCAGCTTGGCCTCTCACAGCACTGAAGCTTTCTTT. It yields the protein CASSLASHSTEAFF.